These 18 T cell receptor beta chains were all obtained from the same sample, sequenced in a study of CXCR3-negative and CXCR3-positive naive CD8 T cells. Study-wide points: CXCR3-expressing naive cells carried TRB CDR3s more hydrophobic than those of CXCR3-negative naive cells.

Their specific antigens are unknown. Carrying UMI labels, the TRB cDNA libraries were prepared through 5' RACE. TCRdb reworked the 5' RACE reads into one entry per CDR3 protein, no DNA. This repertoire includes over 70,000 distinct CDR3 sequences. The material sequenced was naive CXCR3+ CD8+ T cells from blood. Described subset: CD45RO-CCR7+CD27+CD95- naive CD8+ T cells expressing CXCR3 (TNR3+). Receptor source: a human donor in good health. Some clones in this sample may be carry-over from other donors' samples.

The rearrangement uses TRBV21-1 and TRBJ2-7; the D call of TRBD1 rests on TCRdb alone, since no DNA is present to check it. TRBV21-1 is a known pseudogene. The CDR3 loop spans 17 amino acids. CDR3 sequence: CASSKDMGMTGSYEQYF.

CDR3 protein: CATSRVDRLQRF. The chain links TRBV15 to TRBJ1-4; the TRBD1 assignment by TCRdb is unverifiable without DNA. The CDR3 has 12 residues. Per the germline V gene, CDR1 is LNHNV and CDR2 is YYDKDF (reference sequence).

The rearrangement uses TRBV6-2 or TRBV6-3 and TRBJ2-7. The CDR3 sequence is 16 residues long. Germline V lookup: CDR1 MNHEY, CDR2 SVGEGT. The CDR3 region is CASSQNIAPSVDEQYF.

V is TRBV6-5 and J is TRBJ2-2; no DNA is available, so the TRBD2 call from TCRdb remains unchecked. From germline, CDR1 is MNHEY and CDR2 SVGAGI. The CDR3 spans 18 residues. The CDR3 protein is CASSYAPAATMNTGELFF.

The chain combines TRBV28 with TRBJ2-1; TCRdb designates TRBD2, a call that cannot be tested without DNA. CDR3 length: 12 residues. CDR1 and CDR2 (germline): MDHEN, SYDVKM. CDR3 in amino acids: CASSPLGYEQFF.

V gene TRBV14 combines with J gene TRBJ2-1; TCRdb's assignment of TRBD1 cannot be checked, as there is no DNA. The CDR3 totals 14 residues. Looked up from germline, CDR1 is SGHDN and CDR2 is FVKESK. CDR3 region: CASSSITSWAMQFF.

V is TRBV25-1 and J is TRBJ2-3. CDR1 MGHDK and CDR2 SYGVNS come from the germline V gene. This CDR3 comprises 12 residues. Here the CDR3 reads CASSSPRDTQYF.

The chain carries TRBV20-1 and TRBJ2-5. The germline CDR1 and CDR2 sequences are DFQATT and SNEGSKA (reference sequence). CDR3 length: 15 residues. The CDR3 reads CSAYLSTGYQETQYF.

This chain's CDR3 is CASSHDYNEQFF. The chain carries TRBV28 and TRBJ2-1. The germline CDR1 and CDR2 sequences are MDHEN and SYDVKM. The CDR3 consists of 12 residues. Full variable domain (rest looked up from reference TRBV28 and TRBJ2-1): DVKVTQSSRYLVKRTGEKVFLECVQDMDHENMFWYRQDPGLGLRLIYFSYDVKMKEKGDIPEGYSVSREKKERFSLILESASTNQTSMYLCASSHDYNEQFFGPGTRLTVL.

The chain uses TRBV5-4 and TRBJ2-1; with no DNA, the TCRdb D assignment of TRBD2 cannot be verified. This CDR3 comprises 16 residues. The germline V gene has CDR1 SGHNT and CDR2 YYREEE (reference sequence). The chain's CDR3 is CASSQLAGGVHNEQFF.

The chain recombines TRBV29-1 with TRBJ2-3. Germline V gene data show CDR1 as SQVTM and CDR2 as ANQGSEA. There are 14 residues in the CDR3. The CDR3 region is CSGDGIVVGDTQYF.

The rearrangement links TRBV20-1 to TRBJ2-7; TCRdb indicates TRBD1, and absent DNA this call remains unverified. CDR1 is DFQATT, CDR2 SNEGSKA, per germline (reference sequence). The CDR3 sequence is 14 residues long. This CDR3 reads CSAQLLSQGWEQYF.

The chain carries TRBV7-6 and TRBJ2-2; TCRdb's assignment of TRBD1 cannot be checked, as there is no DNA. Germline V lookup: CDR1 SGHVS, CDR2 FNYEAQ. CDR3 length: 15 residues. The CDR3 is CASSPGTANTGELFF.

The rearrangement uses TRBV28 and TRBJ1-2; the TRBD1 assignment by TCRdb is unverifiable without DNA. Germline V lookup: CDR1 MDHEN, CDR2 SYDVKM. The CDR3 covers 13 residues. The CDR3 here is CASWTGGDYGYTF.

The chain has TRBV2 and TRBJ1-1; with no DNA, the TCRdb D assignment of TRBD1 cannot be verified. Germline values: CDR1 SNHLY, CDR2 FYNNEI. The CDR3 is made up of 15 amino acids. CDR3 region: CASSPGHQPNTEAFF.

The rearrangement uses TRBV12-3 or TRBV12-4 and TRBJ1-5; TCRdb proposes TRBD1, but this gene call is untestable without DNA. This CDR3 is built from 14 residues. The CDR3 is CASSLHTTDQPQHF.

The genes are TRBV21-1 and TRBJ2-1; lacking DNA, the TRBD1 call made by TCRdb goes unchecked. TRBV21-1 is assigned pseudogene status. CDR3 size: 13 residues. CDR3 sequence: CASVPSDYNEQFF.

This chain joins TRBV5-1 and TRBJ2-7; TCRdb returns TRBD2, unconfirmable since there is no DNA. The CDR3 runs to 13 residues. Germline loops: CDR1 SGHRS, CDR2 YFSETQ. This chain's CDR3 is CASRAGATYEQYF.